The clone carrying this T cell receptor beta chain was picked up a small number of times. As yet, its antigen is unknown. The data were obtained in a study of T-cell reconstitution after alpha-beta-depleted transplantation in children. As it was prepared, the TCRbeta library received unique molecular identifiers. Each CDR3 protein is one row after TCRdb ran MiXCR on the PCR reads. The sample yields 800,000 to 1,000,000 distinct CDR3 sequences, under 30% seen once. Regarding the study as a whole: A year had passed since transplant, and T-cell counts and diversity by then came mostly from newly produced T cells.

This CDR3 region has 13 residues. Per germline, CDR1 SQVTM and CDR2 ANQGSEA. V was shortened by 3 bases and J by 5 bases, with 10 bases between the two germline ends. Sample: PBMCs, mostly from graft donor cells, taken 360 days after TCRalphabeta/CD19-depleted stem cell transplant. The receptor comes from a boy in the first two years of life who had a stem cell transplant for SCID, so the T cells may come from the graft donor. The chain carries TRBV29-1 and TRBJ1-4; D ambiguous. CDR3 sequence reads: CSVEEGNNEKLFF. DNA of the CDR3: TGCAGCGTTGAGGAGGGAAACAATGAAAAACTGTTTTTT.